This T cell receptor delta chain was recovered during a study of Vδ1+ human thymocytes. Study results and limitations: Thymic TRG and TRD repertoires appeared highly polyclonal, with Gaussian CDR3 length distributions. Unlike peripheral blood Vdelta1+ controls, thymic delta-chain sequences included 15% to 25% Vdelta2 and few Vdelta3.

The template was reverse-transcribed extracted RNA. CDR3 amplicons came from multiplex PCR with pooled V-gene forward and constant-region reverse primers. TCRdb reprocessed the multiplex PCR reads using CATT. Among 20,000 to 25,000 delta-chain clones listed, less than 30% were seen once. The CDR3 consists of 16 residues. The germline CDR1 and CDR2 sequences are TSWWSYY and QGS. V was pared by 5 bases and J by 11 bases, with 18 bases of the junction left unmatched. Worth noting for this clone: Its antigen is not identified. Other DNA sequences within the sample encode an identical CDR3.

Sequencing input: Vdelta1+ gamma-delta thymocytes from the thymus. Stated subset: FACS-sorted CD3+ TCRalphabeta- TCRVdelta1+ TCRVdelta2- thymocytes. The receptor was derived from a boy under two years old who had congenital heart surgery. The chain combines TRDV1 with TRDJ1; 9 positions match TRDD3. The CDR3 DNA is TGTGCTCTTGGGTACGCCAGTCTCCCCCTGGGGGATCAGCTCATCTTT. Protein: CALGYASLPLGDQLIF.